Listed below are T cell receptor beta chains from one sample, sequenced in a study of blood T cell repertoires in COVID-19. This table comes from immunoSEQ multiplex PCR, and its TCRdb copy is limited to in-frame clones, with some not included. The table has 200,000 to 250,000 clones, around 90% seen once. Specimen: PBMCs or T cells enriched from blood (not recorded which). The receptors originated from a man aged 30 to 45 who had been exposed to COVID-19. Both conserved end residues are part of each CDR3. The D gene is left open where the match is weak. Rows give clone size only sometimes, using once, few, many, or a class for an expanded clone.

d_gene,j_gene,abundance,v_gene,CDR3aa,CDR3nt
TRBD2,TRBJ2-1,.,TRBV6-5,CASRSGGALNEQFF,TGTGCCAGCAGGAGCGGGGGGGCCCTCAATGAGCAGTTCTTC
.,TRBJ1-6,.,TRBV7-9,CASSLGDRGGGRSPLHF,TGTGCCAGCAGCCTAGGTGATAGGGGAGGGGGTCGCTCACCCCTCCACTTT
TRBD1,TRBJ2-3,.,TRBV13,CASSPGQGPGDTQYF,TGTGCCAGCAGCCCGGGACAGGGCCCCGGGGATACGCAGTATTTT
.,TRBJ2-7,.,TRBV21-1,CASSMHRGSEQYF,TGTGCCAGCAGCATGCACAGGGGTAGCGAGCAGTACTTC
.,TRBJ1-1,.,TRBV6-5,CASSRGTEAFF,TGTGCCAGCAGTCGGGGAACTGAAGCTTTCTTT
TRBD1,TRBJ1-1,.,TRBV10-3,CAVTGGGSIEAFF,TGTGCCGTGACAGGGGGTGGATCAATTGAAGCTTTCTTT
TRBD1,TRBJ1-2,.,TRBV4-1,CASSQPRGRVYGYTF,TGCGCCAGCAGCCAACCCAGGGGGCGTGTCTATGGCTACACCTTC
TRBD2,TRBJ2-3,.,TRBV7-2,CASSLSAGLAVTDTQYF,TGTGCCAGCAGCTTAAGTGCGGGACTAGCAGTAACAGATACGCAGTATTTT
.,TRBJ2-5,few,TRBV27,CASSLDRGLETQYF,TGTGCCAGCAGCCTAGACCGAGGCCTGGAGACCCAGTACTTC
TRBD2,TRBJ2-1,.,TRBV13,CASSTPSSGVYNEQFF,TGTGCCAGCAGCACGCCCTCTAGCGGGGTGTACAATGAGCAGTTCTTC
.,TRBJ1-1,few,TRBV7-2,CASSLVYRNTEAFF,TGTGCCAGCAGCTTAGTTTACAGGAACACTGAAGCTTTCTTT
.,TRBJ1-5,few,TRBV6-4,CASSERENQPQHF,TGTGCCAGCAGTGAAAGGGAGAATCAGCCCCAGCATTTT
TRBD1,TRBJ1-2,.,TRBV9,CASSGQGASIGYTF,TGTGCCAGCAGCGGACAGGGGGCTTCCATTGGCTACACCTTC
TRBD2,TRBJ2-7,.,TRBV27,CASSSYGTSGSYEQYF,TGTGCCAGCAGTTCCTACGGGACTAGCGGCTCCTACGAGCAGTACTTC
.,TRBJ1-4,.,TRBV18,CASSPGETNEKLFF,TGTGCCAGCTCACCAGGGGAGACTAATGAAAAACTGTTTTTT
TRBD1,TRBJ2-1,.,TRBV5-4,CASRKLLGTGYWEQFF,TGTGCCAGCAGGAAACTGCTGGGGACAGGGTACTGGGAGCAGTTCTTC
.,TRBJ1-1,.,TRBV5-6,CASSYLPGEFTEAFF,TGTGCCAGCAGCTACCTCCCTGGGGAGTTTACTGAAGCTTTCTTT
TRBD1,TRBJ1-1,.,TRBV6-5,CASSFGTQGAEAFF,TGTGCCAGCAGTTTCGGCACACAGGGGGCTGAAGCTTTCTTT
TRBD1,TRBJ1-6,once,TRBV4-1,CASSQDTAGGANSPLHF,TGCGCCAGCAGCCAAGATACCGCAGGGGGCGCAAATTCACCCCTCCACTTT
TRBD1,TRBJ2-7,.,TRBV5-1,CASSSPGQGIYEQYF,TGCGCCAGCAGTTCACCGGGACAGGGGATCTACGAGCAGTACTTC
.,TRBJ2-3,.,TRBV7-6,CASSSRADTQYF,TGTGCCAGCAGCTCCAGGGCCGATACGCAGTATTTT
TRBD1,TRBJ1-1,.,TRBV19,CASRTGGYTEAFF,TGTGCCAGTAGGACAGGGGGCTACACTGAAGCTTTCTTT
TRBD1,TRBJ2-7,.,TRBV15,CATSRGTGLDEQYF,TGTGCCACCAGCAGAGGGACAGGGTTGGACGAGCAGTACTTC
.,TRBJ2-1,medium-sized,TRBV7-6,CASNAGEAYNEQFF,TGTGCCAGCAACGCCGGGGAAGCCTACAATGAGCAGTTCTTC
.,TRBJ1-4,.,TRBV7-9,CASSPQGEKLFF,TGTGCCAGCAGCCCCCAGGGTGAAAAACTGTTTTTT
TRBD1,TRBJ1-1,.,TRBV2,CASRTGARTEAFF,TGTGCCAGCAGGACAGGGGCTCGCACTGAAGCTTTCTTT
TRBD1,TRBJ1-2,.,TRBV19,CASSATGQGARGYTF,TGTGCCAGTAGTGCAACTGGACAGGGGGCGCGTGGCTACACCTTC
.,TRBJ2-5,.,TRBV6-1,CASSWDFIQETQYF,TGTGCCAGCAGCTGGGACTTCATACAAGAGACCCAGTACTTC
.,TRBJ1-1,.,TRBV4-2,CASSQANTEAFF,TGTGCCAGCAGCCAAGCAAACACAGAAGCTTTCTTT
TRBD1,TRBJ2-7,.,TRBV18,CASSLTGIEGGQYF,TGTGCCAGCTCATTGACAGGGATTGAGGGCGGGCAGTACTTC
TRBD1,TRBJ2-7,.,TRBV12-3/TRBV12-4,CATGTGHSYEQYF,TGTGCCACCGGGACAGGACACTCCTACGAGCAGTACTTC
.,TRBJ1-1,.,TRBV2,CASSEVRQTNTEAFF,TGTGCCAGCAGTGAAGTAAGACAGACGAACACTGAAGCTTTCTTT
TRBD2,TRBJ2-4,.,TRBV7-6,CASSLARGGGDKNIQYF,TGTGCCAGCAGCTTAGCCCGGGGGGGAGGGGACAAAAACATTCAGTACTTC
.,TRBJ2-7,.,TRBV20-1,CSALDVYEQYF,TGCAGTGCTTTAGATGTCTACGAGCAGTACTTC
.,TRBJ1-3,.,TRBV4-3,CASSQGIGNTIYF,TGCGCCAGCAGCCAAGGTATCGGAAACACCATATATTTT
.,TRBJ1-5,.,TRBV10-1,CASSQRGGQPQHF,TGCGCCAGCAGTCAAAGGGGTGGTCAGCCCCAGCATTTT
TRBD2,TRBJ2-1,.,TRBV9,CASSVGASGGGDEQFF,TGTGCCAGCAGCGTAGGGGCTAGCGGGGGTGGCGATGAGCAGTTCTTC
TRBD1,TRBJ1-3,few,TRBV18,CASSARQGISGNTIYF,TGTGCCAGCTCAGCTCGACAGGGTATTTCTGGAAACACCATATATTTT
.,TRBJ2-3,.,TRBV2,CASYGGGRGADTQYF,TGTGCCAGTTACGGGGGAGGTCGAGGCGCAGATACGCAGTATTTT
.,TRBJ2-7,.,TRBV12-3/TRBV12-4,CASRPGQSLEQYF,TGTGCCAGCAGGCCGGGACAATCTCTCGAACAGTACTTC
TRBD2,TRBJ2-1,.,TRBV7-2,CASSLGGTSGYNEQFF,TGTGCCAGCAGCTTAGGTGGGACTAGCGGTTACAATGAGCAGTTCTTC
TRBD2,TRBJ2-3,.,TRBV2,CASSEWVAGATDTQYF,TGTGCCAGCAGTGAATGGGTAGCGGGGGCCACAGATACGCAGTATTTT
TRBD2,TRBJ2-5,.,TRBV18,CASSPLGVAGMQETQYF,TGTGCCAGCTCACCCCTAGGGGTAGCGGGGATGCAAGAGACCCAGTACTTC
.,TRBJ2-1,.,TRBV6-5,CASAYWNEQFF,TGTGCCAGCGCCTATTGGAATGAGCAGTTCTTC
TRBD1,TRBJ1-2,.,TRBV28,CASSQGARYGYTF,TGTGCCAGCAGCCAGGGGGCTAGGTATGGCTACACCTTC